Judged by abundance, the clone carrying this T cell receptor beta chain is medium-sized. The entire patient cohort was treatment-naive prior to thyroid surgery. TCRdb reanalyzed the PCR reads with MiXCR. In the table there are around 4,500 clones, 30% to 40% of which are singletons. CDR1 is LNHDA and CDR2 is SQIVND in the germline V gene (reference sequence). CDR3 size: 13 residues. V gave up 10 bases and J gave up 6 bases; unmatched junction bases: 6. This record belongs to a study of metastatic and nonmetastatic thyroid tumors. The clonotype originates from a male donor with papillary thyroid cancer or a benign thyroid nodule (not recorded which). Some clones in this sample may be carry-over from other donors' samples. The chain couples TRBV19 to TRBJ2-7, with 13 bases fitting TRBD2. The sample consisted of adjacent normal tissue. CDR3 nucleotide sequence: TGTGCCAATGCCGGACTAGCGGGAGCCGAGCAGTACTTC. As protein: CANAGLAGAEQYF. Full variable domain (remainder filled in from reference TRBV19 and TRBJ2-7): DGGITQSPKYLFRKEGQNVTLSCEQNLNHDAMYWYRQDPGQGLRLIYYSQIVNDFQKGDIAEGYSVSREKKESFPLTVTSAQKNPTAFYLCANAGLAGAEQYFGPGTRLTVT.